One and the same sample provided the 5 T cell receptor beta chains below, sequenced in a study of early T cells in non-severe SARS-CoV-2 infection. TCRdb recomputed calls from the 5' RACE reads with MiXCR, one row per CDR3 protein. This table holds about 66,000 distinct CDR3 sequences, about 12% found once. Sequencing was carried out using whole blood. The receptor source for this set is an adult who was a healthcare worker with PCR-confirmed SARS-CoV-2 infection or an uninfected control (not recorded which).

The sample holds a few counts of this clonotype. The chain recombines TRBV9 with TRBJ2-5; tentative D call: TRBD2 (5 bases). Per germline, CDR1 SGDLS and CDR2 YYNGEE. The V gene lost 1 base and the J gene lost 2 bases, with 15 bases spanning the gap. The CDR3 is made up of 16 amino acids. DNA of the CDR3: TGTGCCAGCAGCGTATCTGCCGAGGGATTACAAGAGACCCAGTACTTC. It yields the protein CASSVSAEGLQETQYF.

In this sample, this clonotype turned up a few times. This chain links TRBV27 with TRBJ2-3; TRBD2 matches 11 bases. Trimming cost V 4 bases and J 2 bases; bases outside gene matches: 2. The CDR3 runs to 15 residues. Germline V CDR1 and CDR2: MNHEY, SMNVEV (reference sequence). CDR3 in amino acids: CASSWGLAATDTQYF. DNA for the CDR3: TGTGCCAGCAGTTGGGGACTAGCGGCCACAGATACGCAGTATTTT.

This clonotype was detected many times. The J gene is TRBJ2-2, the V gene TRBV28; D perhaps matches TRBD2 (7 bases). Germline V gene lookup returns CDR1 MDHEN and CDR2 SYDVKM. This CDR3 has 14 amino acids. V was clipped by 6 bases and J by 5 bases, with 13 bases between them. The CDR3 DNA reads TGTGCCAGCAGCCGGGGGGCCGGGACCGGGGAGCTGTTTTTT. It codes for CASSRGAGTGELFF.

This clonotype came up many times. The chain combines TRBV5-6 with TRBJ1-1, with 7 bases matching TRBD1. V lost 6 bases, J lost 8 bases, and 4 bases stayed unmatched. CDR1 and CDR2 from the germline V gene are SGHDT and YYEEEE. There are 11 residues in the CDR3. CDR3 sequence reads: CASTRTGEAFF. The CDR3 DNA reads TGTGCCAGCACCCGGACAGGCGAAGCTTTCTTT.

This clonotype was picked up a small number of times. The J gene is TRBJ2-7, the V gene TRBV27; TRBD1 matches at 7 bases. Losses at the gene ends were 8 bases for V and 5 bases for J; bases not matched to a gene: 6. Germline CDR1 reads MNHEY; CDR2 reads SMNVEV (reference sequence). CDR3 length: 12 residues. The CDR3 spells CASGQGVNEQYF. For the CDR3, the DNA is TGTGCCAGCGGGCAGGGGGTCAACGAGCAGTACTTC.